A selection of T cell receptor beta chains follows, all from one sample in a study of shared clonotypes between healthy human individuals. TCRdb keeps only in-frame clones here, not all; method: immunoSEQ multiplex PCR. The sample contains roughly 380,000 clones, 96% of which appear only once. Sequences were obtained from memory CD8+ T cells sorted from blood. The receptors derive from a man aged 30 to 45 in good health. Each CDR3 is given with its conserved first and last residue. The order of the fields is J gene, CDR3 length, V gene, clone size, D gene, CDR3 DNA, CDR3 protein. D genes are given only for firm matches. Clone size appears in some rows only: once, few, many, or a class for an expanded clone.

j_call: TRBJ2-3
cdr3_length: 14
v_call: TRBV10-3
clone_size: -
d_call: TRBD2
cdr3_nt: TGTGCCATCAAACAGGGACTAGCGGGAGATACGCAGTATTTT
cdr3_aa: CAIKQGLAGDTQYF

j_call: TRBJ2-5
cdr3_length: 17
v_call: TRBV28
clone_size: -
d_call: TRBD2
cdr3_nt: TGTGCCAGCAGTCGCGGACAGGGGACTAGCGGGGTAAAGACCCAGTACTTC
cdr3_aa: CASSRGQGTSGVKTQYF

j_call: TRBJ2-1
cdr3_length: 15
v_call: TRBV27
clone_size: -
d_call: -
cdr3_nt: TGTGCCAGCAGTTTATATCCAGGGTCCTACAATGAGCAGTTCTTC
cdr3_aa: CASSLYPGSYNEQFF

j_call: TRBJ1-2
cdr3_length: 16
v_call: TRBV5-4
clone_size: -
d_call: TRBD1
cdr3_nt: TGTGCCAGCAGCGGGACAGGGGGCACCGGGTTGAGGGGCTACACCTTC
cdr3_aa: CASSGTGGTGLRGYTF

j_call: TRBJ2-7
cdr3_length: 13
v_call: TRBV30
clone_size: -
d_call: TRBD1
cdr3_nt: TGTGCCTGGAGTGTGGACAGGGGCAACGAGCAGTACTTC
cdr3_aa: CAWSVDRGNEQYF

j_call: TRBJ1-1
cdr3_length: 16
v_call: TRBV7-3
clone_size: -
d_call: -
cdr3_nt: TGTGCCAGCAGCTTAAAAGGAGGGTCTAAGGGCACTGAAGCTTTCTTT
cdr3_aa: CASSLKGGSKGTEAFF

j_call: TRBJ2-2
cdr3_length: 16
v_call: TRBV28
clone_size: once
d_call: TRBD2
cdr3_nt: TGTGCCAGCAGGGGGGGGCTAGCGGGAATCCCCGGGGAGCTGTTTTTT
cdr3_aa: CASRGGLAGIPGELFF

j_call: TRBJ2-3
cdr3_length: 14
v_call: TRBV5-1
clone_size: -
d_call: -
cdr3_nt: TGCGCCAGCAGCATGGACAGATCCACAGATACGCAGTATTTT
cdr3_aa: CASSMDRSTDTQYF

j_call: TRBJ2-4
cdr3_length: 14
v_call: TRBV30
clone_size: -
d_call: -
cdr3_nt: TGTGCCTGGAGTCGAACGGGAGTGGGGAACATTCAGTACTTC
cdr3_aa: CAWSRTGVGNIQYF

j_call: TRBJ2-7
cdr3_length: 15
v_call: TRBV5-1
clone_size: -
d_call: TRBD2
cdr3_nt: TGCGCCAGCAGCTTTATATCTAGCGGGATCTACGAGCAGTACTTC
cdr3_aa: CASSFISSGIYEQYF

j_call: TRBJ1-5
cdr3_length: 14
v_call: TRBV5-6
clone_size: -
d_call: -
cdr3_nt: TGTGCCAGCAGCTTGAGGGGTTGGAATCAGCCCCAGCATTTT
cdr3_aa: CASSLRGWNQPQHF

j_call: TRBJ2-5
cdr3_length: 13
v_call: TRBV12-5
clone_size: -
d_call: -
cdr3_nt: TGTGCTAGTGGTTTGGGACACCAAGAGACCCAGTACTTC
cdr3_aa: CASGLGHQETQYF

j_call: TRBJ2-3
cdr3_length: 15
v_call: TRBV14
clone_size: -
d_call: -
cdr3_nt: TGTGCCAGCAGCATCAAGCGGGCGCTGACAGATACGCAGTATTTT
cdr3_aa: CASSIKRALTDTQYF

j_call: TRBJ2-1
cdr3_length: 21
v_call: TRBV4-2
clone_size: once
d_call: TRBD2
cdr3_nt: TGTGCCAGCAGCCATGCCCCCGGGACTAGCGGGAATATGCTCTACTACAATGAGCAGTTCTTC
cdr3_aa: CASSHAPGTSGNMLYYNEQFF

j_call: TRBJ1-3
cdr3_length: 13
v_call: TRBV28
clone_size: once
d_call: -
cdr3_nt: TGTGCCAGCAGATACTCCAGTGGAAACACCATATATTTT
cdr3_aa: CASRYSSGNTIYF

j_call: TRBJ2-1
cdr3_length: 15
v_call: TRBV11-3
clone_size: -
d_call: -
cdr3_nt: TGTGCCAGCAGCTTGAATTTACGGAACTACAATGAGCAGTTCTTC
cdr3_aa: CASSLNLRNYNEQFF

j_call: TRBJ1-5
cdr3_length: 16
v_call: TRBV19
clone_size: -
d_call: TRBD1
cdr3_nt: TGTGCCAGTAGTATAGCCGACAGGGGGCGAAATCAGCCCCAGCATTTT
cdr3_aa: CASSIADRGRNQPQHF

j_call: TRBJ2-7
cdr3_length: 13
v_call: TRBV30
clone_size: -
d_call: -
cdr3_nt: TGTGCCTGGAGTGCCACGTCCCCCTACGAGCAGTACTTC
cdr3_aa: CAWSATSPYEQYF

j_call: TRBJ2-3
cdr3_length: 16
v_call: TRBV4-1
clone_size: once
d_call: TRBD2
cdr3_nt: TGCGCCAGCAGCCACGGTAGCGGGAGCTGGGCAGATACGCAGTATTTT
cdr3_aa: CASSHGSGSWADTQYF

j_call: TRBJ2-2
cdr3_length: 14
v_call: TRBV29-1
clone_size: -
d_call: -
cdr3_nt: TGCAGCGTTGAAAGGAGGGCCAACACCGGGGAGCTGTTTTTT
cdr3_aa: CSVERRANTGELFF

j_call: TRBJ1-2
cdr3_length: 12
v_call: TRBV19
clone_size: -
d_call: TRBD1
cdr3_nt: TGTGCCACTACCACAGGGGGGTATGGCTACACCTTC
cdr3_aa: CATTTGGYGYTF

j_call: TRBJ2-2
cdr3_length: 20
v_call: TRBV21-1
clone_size: -
d_call: -
cdr3_nt: TGTGCCAGCAGCAAAGTGTCCGGGACTCACCCTGGTCCCTACACCGGGGAGCTGTTTTTT
cdr3_aa: CASSKVSGTHPGPYTGELFF

j_call: TRBJ1-1
cdr3_length: 13
v_call: TRBV29-1
clone_size: few
d_call: -
cdr3_nt: TGCAGCGTTGCAGGGTGGATGAACACTGAAGCTTTCTTT
cdr3_aa: CSVAGWMNTEAFF

j_call: TRBJ1-1
cdr3_length: 13
v_call: TRBV5-1
clone_size: once
d_call: -
cdr3_nt: TGCGCCAGCAGCTTGACCGGGAACACTGAAGCTTTCTTT
cdr3_aa: CASSLTGNTEAFF

j_call: TRBJ1-3
cdr3_length: 17
v_call: TRBV25-1
clone_size: -
d_call: TRBD1
cdr3_nt: TGTGCCAGCAGTGGGACAGGGACTTACCGCTCTGGAAACACCATATATTTT
cdr3_aa: CASSGTGTYRSGNTIYF

j_call: TRBJ2-3
cdr3_length: 12
v_call: TRBV19
clone_size: -
d_call: -
cdr3_nt: TGTGCCAGTACGAACAGGGACCATACGCAGTATTTT
cdr3_aa: CASTNRDHTQYF

j_call: TRBJ2-7
cdr3_length: 15
v_call: TRBV5-4
clone_size: -
d_call: TRBD1
cdr3_nt: TGTGCCAGCAGCTTGTTTCAACAGGGGGCTTACGAGCAGTACTTC
cdr3_aa: CASSLFQQGAYEQYF

j_call: TRBJ2-1
cdr3_length: 16
v_call: TRBV28
clone_size: -
d_call: -
cdr3_nt: TGTGCCAGCAGTCCCCGGGACCTGAGCTCCTACAATGAGCAGTTCTTC
cdr3_aa: CASSPRDLSSYNEQFF

j_call: TRBJ2-1
cdr3_length: 14
v_call: TRBV4-2
clone_size: once
d_call: TRBD2
cdr3_nt: TGTGCCAGCAGCCAAGGACTAGCGGGGCCTGAGCAGTTCTTC
cdr3_aa: CASSQGLAGPEQFF

j_call: TRBJ1-4
cdr3_length: 15
v_call: TRBV5-1
clone_size: -
d_call: TRBD1
cdr3_nt: TGCGCCAGCAGCCCCGGGGACAGGGGTTATGAAAAACTGTTTTTT
cdr3_aa: CASSPGDRGYEKLFF

j_call: TRBJ2-7
cdr3_length: 13
v_call: TRBV28
clone_size: -
d_call: -
cdr3_nt: TGTGCCAGCAGTTTCTCGGGTACCTACGAGCAGTACTTC
cdr3_aa: CASSFSGTYEQYF

j_call: TRBJ2-7
cdr3_length: 13
v_call: TRBV4-1
clone_size: -
d_call: -
cdr3_nt: TGCGCCAGCAGCCCCGGGACCCGCTACGAGCAGTACTTC
cdr3_aa: CASSPGTRYEQYF

j_call: TRBJ2-1
cdr3_length: 18
v_call: TRBV4-2
clone_size: -
d_call: -
cdr3_nt: TGTGCCAGCAGCCAAGAGGGTCTCCTGATAACCATATACAATGAGCAGTTCTTC
cdr3_aa: CASSQEGLLITIYNEQFF

j_call: TRBJ1-4
cdr3_length: 20
v_call: TRBV18
clone_size: -
d_call: TRBD1
cdr3_nt: TGTGCCAGCTCACCAGTTCCTGTTTCCCCCCGACAGGGAACTAATGAAAAACTGTTTTTT
cdr3_aa: CASSPVPVSPRQGTNEKLFF

j_call: TRBJ2-7
cdr3_length: 15
v_call: TRBV5-6
clone_size: -
d_call: -
cdr3_nt: TGTGCCAGCAGCTTGGGGGCCAGGGCGAACTACGAGCAGTACTTC
cdr3_aa: CASSLGARANYEQYF

j_call: TRBJ2-1
cdr3_length: 17
v_call: TRBV4-1
clone_size: -
d_call: -
cdr3_nt: TGCGCCAGCAGCCAAGGAGCCATGGCTAGCTTCTACAATGAGCAGTTCTTC
cdr3_aa: CASSQGAMASFYNEQFF

j_call: TRBJ1-5
cdr3_length: 13
v_call: TRBV10-3
clone_size: -
d_call: TRBD1
cdr3_nt: TGTGCCACCTCGGACAGGGGAGATCAGCCCCAGCATTTT
cdr3_aa: CATSDRGDQPQHF

j_call: TRBJ1-1
cdr3_length: 12
v_call: TRBV2
clone_size: -
d_call: -
cdr3_nt: TGTGCCAGCAGGGGAGCGGCCACTGAAGCTTTCTTT
cdr3_aa: CASRGAATEAFF

j_call: TRBJ1-5
cdr3_length: 16
v_call: TRBV19
clone_size: -
d_call: -
cdr3_nt: TGTGCCAGTAGTATCCGGGCCTCAGGGTTGATGCAGCCCCAGCATTTT
cdr3_aa: CASSIRASGLMQPQHF

j_call: TRBJ2-7
cdr3_length: 12
v_call: TRBV11-3
clone_size: -
d_call: -
cdr3_nt: TGTGCCAGCAGCTTAAATTCGGGTGTGCAGTACTTC
cdr3_aa: CASSLNSGVQYF

j_call: TRBJ2-7
cdr3_length: 13
v_call: TRBV19
clone_size: -
d_call: TRBD2
cdr3_nt: TGTGCCAGTAGTATTGCGGGAGCGGCCGAGCAGTACTTC
cdr3_aa: CASSIAGAAEQYF

j_call: TRBJ2-2
cdr3_length: 15
v_call: TRBV28
clone_size: -
d_call: -
cdr3_nt: TGTGCCAGCAGTTTAGATTCTGGGTCCACCGGGGAGCTGTTTTTT
cdr3_aa: CASSLDSGSTGELFF

j_call: TRBJ2-2
cdr3_length: 16
v_call: TRBV6-6
clone_size: -
d_call: -
cdr3_nt: TGTGCCAGCACCAACCGGGACTCCCTGAACACCGGGGAGCTGTTTTTT
cdr3_aa: CASTNRDSLNTGELFF

j_call: TRBJ1-4
cdr3_length: 17
v_call: TRBV4-1
clone_size: -
d_call: TRBD1
cdr3_nt: TGCGCCAGCAGCCAAGTAGGACAGGGGCCCACTAATGAAAAACTGTTTTTT
cdr3_aa: CASSQVGQGPTNEKLFF

j_call: TRBJ1-4
cdr3_length: 16
v_call: TRBV9
clone_size: -
d_call: -
cdr3_nt: TGTGCCAGCAGCGTAGGCCACGGGACACGGGGGGAAAAACTGTTTTTT
cdr3_aa: CASSVGHGTRGEKLFF

j_call: TRBJ2-1
cdr3_length: 14
v_call: TRBV7-2
clone_size: -
d_call: -
cdr3_nt: TGTGCCAGCAGCACGTTTGGAGGCTACAATGAGCAGTTCTTC
cdr3_aa: CASSTFGGYNEQFF